One sample yielded the 2 T cell receptor beta chains listed below, sequenced in a study of cytomegalovirus exposure and HLA in healthy donors. The PCR employed 60 Vbeta primers together with 13 Jbeta primers. Here immunoSEQ multiplex PCR was the method, and the copy in TCRdb shows in-frame clones only, minus some. The sample carries under 200,000 clones, roughly 77% recorded once. Sequencing input: PBMCs. The receptor source for this set is a male donor in good health and CMV-seronegative.

V is TRBV9 and J is TRBJ1-2; weak D call: TRBD1 (5 bases). The CDR3 totals 15 residues. V was trimmed by 1 base and J by 2 bases, leaving 12 bases between them. Germline V lookup: CDR1 SGDLS, CDR2 YYNGEE. In DNA form, the CDR3 reads TGTGCCAGCAGCGTAATCCCCCGACAGAACTATGGCTACACCTTC. This sequence encodes CASSVIPRQNYGYTF. Looking up the rest from reference TRBV9 and TRBJ1-2 gives the full variable domain: DSGVTQTPKHLITATGQRVTLRCSPRSGDLSVYWYQQSLDQGLQFLIQYYNGEERAKGNILERFSAQQFPDLHSELNLSSLELGDSALYFCASSVIPRQNYGYTFGSGTRLTVV.

The genes are TRBV7-7 and TRBJ2-1, with 12 bases aligning to TRBD2. The V gene's germline CDR1 is SSHAT and CDR2 FNYEAQ (reference sequence). With V trimmed by 1 base and J by 9 bases, 1 base remained unmatched. The CDR3 contains 14 residues. The DNA of the CDR3 is TGTGCCAGCAGCTTAGGACTAGCGGGGGTTGAGCAGTTCTTC. Translation: CASSLGLAGVEQFF.